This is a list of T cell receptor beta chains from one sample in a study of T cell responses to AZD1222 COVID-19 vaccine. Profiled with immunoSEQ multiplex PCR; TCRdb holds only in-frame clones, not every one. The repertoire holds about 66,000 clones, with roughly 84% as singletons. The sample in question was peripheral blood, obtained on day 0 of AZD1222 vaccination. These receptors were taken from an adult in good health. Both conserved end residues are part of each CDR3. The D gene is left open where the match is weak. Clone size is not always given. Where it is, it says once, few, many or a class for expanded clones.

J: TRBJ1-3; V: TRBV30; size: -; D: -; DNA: TGTGCCTGGAGTTCACACGGGACGTATGGAAACACCATATATTTT; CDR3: CAWSSHGTYGNTIYF
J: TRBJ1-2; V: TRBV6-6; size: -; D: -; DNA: TGTGCCAGCAGTTTGGGACCGTCCCTCTCCGCGGATGGCTACACCTTC; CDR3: CASSLGPSLSADGYTF
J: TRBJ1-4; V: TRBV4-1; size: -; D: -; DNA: TGCGCCAGCAGCAAAGGGAATCTCAGGTCCGATGAAAAACTGTTTTTT; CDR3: CASSKGNLRSDEKLFF
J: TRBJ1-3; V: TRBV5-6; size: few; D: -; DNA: TGTGCCAGCAGCTCAGGAGTTGTGCCTGGAAACACCATATATTTT; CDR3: CASSSGVVPGNTIYF
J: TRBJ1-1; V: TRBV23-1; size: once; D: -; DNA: TGCGCCAGCAGTCAATCCAAGAACACTGAAGCTTTCTTT; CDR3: CASSQSKNTEAFF
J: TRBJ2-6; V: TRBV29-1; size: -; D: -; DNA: TGCAGCGTCGGACCGTCTGGGGCCAACGTCCTGACTTTC; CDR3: CSVGPSGANVLTF
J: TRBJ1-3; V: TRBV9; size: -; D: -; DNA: TGTGCCAGCAGTGGTTTAGGGAGGGGAAACACCATATATTTT; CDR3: CASSGLGRGNTIYF
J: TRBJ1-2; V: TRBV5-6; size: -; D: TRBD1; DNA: TGTGCCAGCAGCCTCGGACAGGGGGCGGACTATGGCTACACCTTC; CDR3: CASSLGQGADYGYTF
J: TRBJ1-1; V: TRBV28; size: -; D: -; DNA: TGTGCCAGCATTCCCCCCCCCTCAGAGAACACTGAAGCTTTCTTT; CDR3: CASIPPPSENTEAFF
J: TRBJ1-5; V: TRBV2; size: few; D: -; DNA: TGTGCCAGCAGTGAAGCTCTTTTCGGCAACAATCAGCCCCAGCATTTT; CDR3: CASSEALFGNNQPQHF
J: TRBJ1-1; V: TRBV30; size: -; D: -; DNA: TGTGCCTGGAGTGTACGCGGCGGGGTCTCTTTCTTT; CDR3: CAWSVRGGVSFF
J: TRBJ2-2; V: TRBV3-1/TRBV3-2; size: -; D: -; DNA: TGTGCCAGCAGCCAAGAATATAGGCTCTCGCCGAACACCGGGGAGCTGTTTTTT; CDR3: CASSQEYRLSPNTGELFF
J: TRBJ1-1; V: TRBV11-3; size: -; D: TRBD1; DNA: TGTGCCAGCAGCTTAGATAGGGCCAGGGGGATGAAGACGAACACTGAAGCTTTCTTT; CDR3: CASSLDRARGMKTNTEAFF
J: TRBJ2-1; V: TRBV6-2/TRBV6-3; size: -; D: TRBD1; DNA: TGTGCCAGCAGTTACTCGATCCGGGACAGGGTCCGCGATGAGCAGTTCTTC; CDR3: CASSYSIRDRVRDEQFF
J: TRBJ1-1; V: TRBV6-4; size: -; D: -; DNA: TGTGCCAGCAGGGACACCCCGAACACTGAAGCTTTCTTT; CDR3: CASRDTPNTEAFF
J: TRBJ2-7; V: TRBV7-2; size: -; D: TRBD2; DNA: TGTGCCAGCAGCTTAGAACCGGGACTAGCATACGAGCAGTACTTC; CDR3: CASSLEPGLAYEQYF
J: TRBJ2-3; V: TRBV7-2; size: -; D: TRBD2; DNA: TGTGCCAGCAGCTTAGCGGCTAGCGGGGCCCCCACAGATACGCAGTATTTT; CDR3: CASSLAASGAPTDTQYF
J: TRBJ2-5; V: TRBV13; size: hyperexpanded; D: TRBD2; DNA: TGTGCCAGCAGCCGGGGGGGCGTCGAGACCCAGTACTTC; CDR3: CASSRGGVETQYF
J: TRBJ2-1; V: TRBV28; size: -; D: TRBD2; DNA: TGTGCCAGCACCCTAAATCCCGCCGGTGCGGGAGGCGTAAATGAGCAGTTCTTC; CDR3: CASTLNPAGAGGVNEQFF
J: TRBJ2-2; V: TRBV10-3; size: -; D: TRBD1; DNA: TGTGCCATCAGTGAGGGGCCGGACAGGGCGAACACCGGGGAGCTGTTTTTT; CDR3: CAISEGPDRANTGELFF
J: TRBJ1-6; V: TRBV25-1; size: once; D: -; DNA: TGTGCCAGCAGTGAATCAAGCTCCTATAATTCACCCCTCCACTTT; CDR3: CASSESSSYNSPLHF
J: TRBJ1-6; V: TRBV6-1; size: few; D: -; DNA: TGTGCCAGCAGTGAAGAAGAGGGCGCTAATTCACCCCTCCACTTT; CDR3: CASSEEEGANSPLHF
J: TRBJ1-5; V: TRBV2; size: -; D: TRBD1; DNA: TGTGCCAGCAGCTTCCGGGACAGGCTTCAGCCCCAGCATTTT; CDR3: CASSFRDRLQPQHF
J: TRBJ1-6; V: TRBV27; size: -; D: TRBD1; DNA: TGTGCCAGCAGACCGGGACAGGGGATGAGCTCCTATAATTCACCCCTCCACTTT; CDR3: CASRPGQGMSSYNSPLHF
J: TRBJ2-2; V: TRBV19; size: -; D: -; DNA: TGTGCCAGTAGTATGTCACGGTGGAACACCGGGGAGCTGTTTTTT; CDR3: CASSMSRWNTGELFF
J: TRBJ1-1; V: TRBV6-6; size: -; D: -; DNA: TGTGCCAGCGCAGGGGCCATCACTGAAGCTTTCTTT; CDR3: CASAGAITEAFF
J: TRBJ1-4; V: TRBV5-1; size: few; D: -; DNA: TGCGCCAGCAGCCAAGGGACAACAACTAATGAAAAACTGTTTTTT; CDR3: CASSQGTTTNEKLFF
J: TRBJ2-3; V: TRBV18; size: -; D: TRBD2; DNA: TGTGCCAGCTCACCAGCCATGGGAGGGATAGGAGATACGCAGTATTTT; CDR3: CASSPAMGGIGDTQYF
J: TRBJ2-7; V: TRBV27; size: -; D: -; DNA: TGTGCCAGCAGTTTAGCTGTGGGTGACTCCTACGAGCAGTACTTC; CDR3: CASSLAVGDSYEQYF
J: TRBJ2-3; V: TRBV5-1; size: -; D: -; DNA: TGCGCCAGCAGCGCCTCTAGCACAGATACGCAGTATTTT; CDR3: CASSASSTDTQYF
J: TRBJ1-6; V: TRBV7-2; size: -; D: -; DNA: TGTGCCAGCAGCTTAGTAACACAGGTCAGATCACCCCTCCACTTT; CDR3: CASSLVTQVRSPLHF
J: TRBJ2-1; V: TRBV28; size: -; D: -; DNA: TGTGCCACCAAAAAAACTAGCTTTAATGAGCAGTTCTTC; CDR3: CATKKTSFNEQFF